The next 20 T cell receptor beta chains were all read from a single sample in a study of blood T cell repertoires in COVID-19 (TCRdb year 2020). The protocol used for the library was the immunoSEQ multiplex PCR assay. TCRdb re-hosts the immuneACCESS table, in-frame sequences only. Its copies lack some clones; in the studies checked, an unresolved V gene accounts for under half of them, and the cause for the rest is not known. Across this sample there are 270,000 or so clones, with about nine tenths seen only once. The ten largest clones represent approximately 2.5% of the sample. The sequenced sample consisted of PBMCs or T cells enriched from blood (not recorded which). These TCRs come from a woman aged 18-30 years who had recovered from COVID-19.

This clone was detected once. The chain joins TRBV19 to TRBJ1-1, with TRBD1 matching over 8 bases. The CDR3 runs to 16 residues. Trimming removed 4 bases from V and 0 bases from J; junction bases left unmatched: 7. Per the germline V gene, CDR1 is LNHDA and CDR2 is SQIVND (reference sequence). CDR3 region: CASSTRDRRLNTEAFF. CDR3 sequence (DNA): TGTGCCAGTAGTACGCGGGACAGGCGCCTGAACACTGAAGCTTTCTTT.

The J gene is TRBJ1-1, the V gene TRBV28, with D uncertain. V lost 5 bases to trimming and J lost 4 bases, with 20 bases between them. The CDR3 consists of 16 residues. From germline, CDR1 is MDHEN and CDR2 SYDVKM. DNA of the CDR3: TGTGCCAGCAGTCGTCGGGAGGTCGCACGGGGCACTGAAGCTTTCTTT. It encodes CASSRREVARGTEAFF.

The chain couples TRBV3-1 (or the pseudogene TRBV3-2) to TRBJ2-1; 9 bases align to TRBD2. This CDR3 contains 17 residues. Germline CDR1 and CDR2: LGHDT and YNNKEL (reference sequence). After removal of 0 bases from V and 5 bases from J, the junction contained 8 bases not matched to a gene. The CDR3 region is CASSQDHVGTSHNEQFF. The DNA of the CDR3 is TGTGCCAGCAGCCAAGATCATGTCGGGACTAGCCACAATGAGCAGTTCTTC.

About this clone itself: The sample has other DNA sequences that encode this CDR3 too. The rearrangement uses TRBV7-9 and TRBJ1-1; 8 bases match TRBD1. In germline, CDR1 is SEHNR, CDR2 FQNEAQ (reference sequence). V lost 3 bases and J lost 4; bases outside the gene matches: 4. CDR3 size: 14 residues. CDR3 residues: CASSLVTGGTEAFF. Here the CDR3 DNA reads TGTGCCAGCAGCTTGGTAACAGGGGGCACTGAAGCTTTCTTT.

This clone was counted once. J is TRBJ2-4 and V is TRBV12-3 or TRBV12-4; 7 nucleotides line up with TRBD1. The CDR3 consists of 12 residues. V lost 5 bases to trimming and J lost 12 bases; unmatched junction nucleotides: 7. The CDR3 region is CASSHPDRDQYF. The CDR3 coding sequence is TGTGCCAGCAGTCATCCTGACAGGGATCAGTACTTC.

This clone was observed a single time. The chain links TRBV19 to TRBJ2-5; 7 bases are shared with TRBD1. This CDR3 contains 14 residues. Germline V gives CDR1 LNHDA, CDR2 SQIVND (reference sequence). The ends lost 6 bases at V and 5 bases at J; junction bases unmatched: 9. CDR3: CASSDTGVYETQYF. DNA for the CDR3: TGTGCCAGTAGCGATACAGGGGTGTACGAGACCCAGTACTTC.

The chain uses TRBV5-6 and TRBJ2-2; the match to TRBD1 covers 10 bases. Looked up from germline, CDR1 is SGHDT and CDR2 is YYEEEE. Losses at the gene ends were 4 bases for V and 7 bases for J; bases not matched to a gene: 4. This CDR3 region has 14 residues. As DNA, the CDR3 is TGTGCCAGCAGCCGGGGACAGGGGTTCGGGGAGCTGTTTTTT. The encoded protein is CASSRGQGFGELFF.

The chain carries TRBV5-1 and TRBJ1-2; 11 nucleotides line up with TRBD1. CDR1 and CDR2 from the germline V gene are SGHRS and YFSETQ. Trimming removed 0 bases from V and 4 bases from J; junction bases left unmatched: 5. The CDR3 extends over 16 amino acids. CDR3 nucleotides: TGCGCCAGCAGCTTGGTGGGGACAGGGGGATTCTATGGCTACACCTTC. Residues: CASSLVGTGGFYGYTF.

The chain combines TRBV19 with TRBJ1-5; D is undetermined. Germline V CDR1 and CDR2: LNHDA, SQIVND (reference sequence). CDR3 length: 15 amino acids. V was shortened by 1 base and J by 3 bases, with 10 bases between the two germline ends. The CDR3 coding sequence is TGTGCCAGTAGTATAGGAGGCAGTACCAATCAGCCCCAGCATTTT. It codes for CASSIGGSTNQPQHF.

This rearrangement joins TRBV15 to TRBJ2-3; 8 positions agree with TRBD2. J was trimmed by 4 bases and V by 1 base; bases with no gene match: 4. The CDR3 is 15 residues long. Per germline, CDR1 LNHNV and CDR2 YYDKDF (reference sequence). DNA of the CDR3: TGTGCCACCAGCAGAGGGAGCGGGAGCGCAGATACGCAGTATTTT. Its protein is CATSRGSGSADTQYF.

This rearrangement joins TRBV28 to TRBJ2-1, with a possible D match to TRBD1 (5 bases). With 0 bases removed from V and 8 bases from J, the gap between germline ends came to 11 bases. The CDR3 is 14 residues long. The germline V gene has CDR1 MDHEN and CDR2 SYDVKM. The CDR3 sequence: CASSLWAGIHEQFF. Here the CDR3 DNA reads TGTGCCAGCAGTTTATGGGCAGGGATCCATGAGCAGTTCTTC.

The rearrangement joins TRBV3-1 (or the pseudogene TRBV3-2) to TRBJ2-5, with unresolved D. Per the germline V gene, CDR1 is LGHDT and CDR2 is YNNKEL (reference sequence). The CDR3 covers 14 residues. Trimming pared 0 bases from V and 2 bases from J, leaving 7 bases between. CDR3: CASSQDASQETQYF. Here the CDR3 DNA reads TGTGCCAGCAGCCAAGATGCGAGTCAAGAGACCCAGTACTTC.

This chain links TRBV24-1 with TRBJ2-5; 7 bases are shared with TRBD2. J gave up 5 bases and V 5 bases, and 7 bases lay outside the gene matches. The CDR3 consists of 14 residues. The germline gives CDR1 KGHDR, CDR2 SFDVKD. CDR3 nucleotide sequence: TGTGCCACCAGTGCAGGGAGGGAGACGGAGACCCAGTACTTC. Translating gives CATSAGRETETQYF.

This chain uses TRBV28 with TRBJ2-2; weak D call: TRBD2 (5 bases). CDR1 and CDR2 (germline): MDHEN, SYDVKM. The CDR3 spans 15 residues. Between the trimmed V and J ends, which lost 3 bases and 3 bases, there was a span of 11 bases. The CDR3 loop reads CASSLPSRDTGELFF. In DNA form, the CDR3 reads TGTGCCAGCAGTTTGCCTAGCCGAGACACCGGGGAGCTGTTTTTT. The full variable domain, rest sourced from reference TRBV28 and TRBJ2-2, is DVKVTQSSRYLVKRTGEKVFLECVQDMDHENMFWYRQDPGLGLRLIYFSYDVKMKEKGDIPEGYSVSREKKERFSLILESASTNQTSMYLCASSLPSRDTGELFFGEGSRLTVL.

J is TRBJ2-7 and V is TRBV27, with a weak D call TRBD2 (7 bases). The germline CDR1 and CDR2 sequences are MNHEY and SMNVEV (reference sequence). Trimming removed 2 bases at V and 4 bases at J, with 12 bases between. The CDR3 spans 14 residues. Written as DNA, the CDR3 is TGTGCCAGCAGTTTACTGGGGGGGCGGTACGAGCAGTACTTC. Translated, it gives CASSLLGGRYEQYF.

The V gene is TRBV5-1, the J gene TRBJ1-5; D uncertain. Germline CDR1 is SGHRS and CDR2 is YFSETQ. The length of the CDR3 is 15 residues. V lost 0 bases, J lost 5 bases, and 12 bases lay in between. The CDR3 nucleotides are TGCGCCAGCAGCTTGGACAGCTTCCCCGATCAGCCCCAGCATTTT. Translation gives CASSLDSFPDQPQHF.

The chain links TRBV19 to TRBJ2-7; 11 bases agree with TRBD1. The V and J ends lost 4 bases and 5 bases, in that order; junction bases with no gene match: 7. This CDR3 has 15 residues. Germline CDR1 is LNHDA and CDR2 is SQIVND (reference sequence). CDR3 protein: CASSRTGQGGNEQYF. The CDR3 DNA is TGTGCCAGTAGTAGAACGGGACAGGGGGGCAACGAGCAGTACTTC.

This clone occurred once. The DNA of the CDR3 is TGTGCCAGCTCACCGGGCCATCGCGGGGAGCTGTTTTTT. Translating it yields CASSPGHRGELFF. V is TRBV18 and J is TRBJ2-2; D is undetermined. Trimming removed 3 bases from V and 7 bases from J, with 9 bases in between. Germline lookup yields CDR1 KGHSH and CDR2 LQKENI. CDR3 length equals 13 residues.

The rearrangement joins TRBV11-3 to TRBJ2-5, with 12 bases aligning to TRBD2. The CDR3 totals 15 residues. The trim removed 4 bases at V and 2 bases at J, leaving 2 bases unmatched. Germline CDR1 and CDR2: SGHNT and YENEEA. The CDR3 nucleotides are TGTGCCAGCAGCTGGGGACTAGCGGGTCAAGAGACCCAGTACTTC. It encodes CASSWGLAGQETQYF.

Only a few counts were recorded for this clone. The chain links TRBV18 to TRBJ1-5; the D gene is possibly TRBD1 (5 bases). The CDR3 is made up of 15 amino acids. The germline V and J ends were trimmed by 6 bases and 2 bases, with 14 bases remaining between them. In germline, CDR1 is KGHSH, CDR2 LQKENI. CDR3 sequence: CASSPQGGGNQPQHF. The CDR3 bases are TGTGCCAGCTCGCCCCAGGGAGGAGGCAATCAGCCCCAGCATTTT.